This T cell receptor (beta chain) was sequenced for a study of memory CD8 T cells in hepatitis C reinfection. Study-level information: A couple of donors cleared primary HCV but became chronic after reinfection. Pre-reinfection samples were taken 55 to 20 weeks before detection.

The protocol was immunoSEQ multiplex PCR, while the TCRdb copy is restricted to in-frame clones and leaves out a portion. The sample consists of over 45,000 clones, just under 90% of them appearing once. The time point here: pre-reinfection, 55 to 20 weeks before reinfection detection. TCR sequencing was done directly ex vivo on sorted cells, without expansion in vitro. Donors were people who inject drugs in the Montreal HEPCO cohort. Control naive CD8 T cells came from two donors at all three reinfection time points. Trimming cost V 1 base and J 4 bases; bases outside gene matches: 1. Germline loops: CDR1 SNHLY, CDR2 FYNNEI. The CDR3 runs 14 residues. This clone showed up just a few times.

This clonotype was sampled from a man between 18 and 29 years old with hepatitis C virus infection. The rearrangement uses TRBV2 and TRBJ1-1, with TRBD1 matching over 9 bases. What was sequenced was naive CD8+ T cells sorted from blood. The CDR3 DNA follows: TGTGCCAGCAGTGAAGAACAGGGGGCCACTGAAGCTTTCTTT. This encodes CASSEEQGATEAFF.